Each of the 15 T cell receptor beta chains below was sequenced from the same sample in a study of blood T cells in healthy people across ages. The use of a sample-barcoded 5' primer and a J-beta primer mix characterized a second PCR of roughly 6 to 11 cycles. TCRdb fed the 5' RACE reads into MiXCR, producing one record per CDR3 protein. The sample consists of about 1.7 million distinct CDR3 sequences, approximately 28% of them appearing once. Input material: blood. The origin of the receptors is a woman aged 25-40 years in good health.

At least ten counts were recorded for this clonotype. V gene TRBV28 combines with J gene TRBJ2-5; D might be TRBD2 (7 bases). Per germline, CDR1 MDHEN and CDR2 SYDVKM. The CDR3 loop spans 16 amino acids. V lost 5 bases, J lost 0 bases, and 16 bases lay in between. In DNA form, the CDR3 reads TGTGCCAGCAGTAAGGGGGGGGCCTTCTACCAAGAGACCCAGTACTTC. It codes for CASSKGGAFYQETQYF.

The rearrangement links TRBV29-1 to TRBJ2-5; 12 bases fit TRBD1. Germline V gene lookup returns CDR1 SQVTM and CDR2 ANQGSEA. The V gene end was trimmed by 4 bases and the J gene end by 7 bases; junction bases not matched to a gene: 4. The CDR3 spans 13 residues. This CDR3 is CSVVGTGGVTQYF. The CDR3 DNA sequence: TGCAGCGTTGTTGGGACAGGGGGCGTGACCCAGTACTTC. Using reference TRBV29-1 and TRBJ2-5 for the parts outside the CDR3, the full variable domain is SAVISQKPSRDICQRGTSLTIQCQVDSQVTMMFWYRQQPGQSLTLIATANQGSEATYESGFVIDKFPISRPNLTFSTLTVSNMSPEDSSIYLCSVVGTGGVTQYFGPGTRLLVL.

This clonotype was seen more than once but under ten times. The rearrangement uses TRBV5-5 and TRBJ2-1; D is perhaps TRBD2 (6 bases). Germline-derived CDR1 and CDR2 are SGHKS and YYEKEE (reference sequence). CDR3 length: 15 amino acids. V lost 5 bases, J lost 4 bases, and 16 bases lay in between. As DNA, the CDR3 is TGTGCCAGCAGAGCCTCCGGGACTGGTTACAATGAGCAGTTCTTC. Amino acid sequence: CASRASGTGYNEQFF.

The chain joins TRBV7-9 to TRBJ2-7, with 8 bases matching TRBD2. CDR3 length: 15 residues. V lost 2 bases to trimming and J lost 3 bases; unmatched junction nucleotides: 6. The germline gives CDR1 SEHNR, CDR2 FQNEAQ (reference sequence). CDR3 loop: CASSLTGGENYEQYF. DNA for the CDR3: TGTGCCAGCAGCTTAACCGGGGGGGAAAACTACGAGCAGTACTTC. Full variable domain (missing parts from reference TRBV7-9 and TRBJ2-7): DTGVSQNPRHKITKRGQNVTFRCDPISEHNRLYWYRQTLGQGPEFLTYFQNEAQLEKSRLLSDRFSAERPKGSFSTLEIQRTEQGDSAMYLCASSLTGGENYEQYFGPGTRLTVT.

The V call is TRBV10-2, the J call TRBJ2-5; no firm D call. Germline-derived CDR1 and CDR2 are WSHSY and SAAADI. The CDR3 spans 10 residues. V lost 7 bases, J lost 5 bases, and 5 bases lay in between. CDR3 coding DNA: TGCGCCAGCATGAAGGAGACCCAGTACTTC. It yields the protein CASMKETQYF.

The gene calls are TRBV20-1 and TRBJ1-2; tentative D call: TRBD1 (5 bases). The germline V gene has CDR1 DFQATT and CDR2 SNEGSKA (reference sequence). CDR3 size: 13 residues. V was cut by 3 bases and J by 3 bases, with 11 bases left in between. The CDR3 nucleotides are TGCAGTGCTAGGGGGGAGGGCTACTATGGCTACACCTTC. This codes for CSARGEGYYGYTF.

This clonotype was observed a handful of times. V gene TRBV20-1 combines with J gene TRBJ2-7; 10 bases agree with TRBD2. CDR3 length: 14 amino acids. Germline V gene data show CDR1 as DFQATT and CDR2 as SNEGSKA (reference sequence). V lost 6 bases to trimming and J lost 2 bases; unmatched junction nucleotides: 7. The DNA for the CDR3 is TGCAGTGCCGTTGGGACTAGCGTCGCCTACGAGCAGTACTTC. This translates into CSAVGTSVAYEQYF.

The V gene is TRBV11-1, the J gene TRBJ2-1, with 8 bases fitting TRBD2. Germline trimming cut 3 bases from V and 7 bases from J; bases unmatched to any gene: 11. The CDR3 extends over 16 amino acids. The V gene's germline CDR1 is SGHAT and CDR2 FQDESV (reference sequence). The CDR3 region has the DNA TGTGCCAGCAGCTTGGGACTCGGGGGGGCTGGAAATGAGCAGTTCTTC. Residues: CASSLGLGGAGNEQFF. Complete variable domain (other parts from reference TRBV11-1 and TRBJ2-1): EAEVAQSPRYKITEKSQAVAFWCDPISGHATLYWYRQILGQGPELLVQFQDESVVDDSQLPKDRFSAERLKGVDSTLKIQPAELGDSAMYLCASSLGLGGAGNEQFFGPGTRLTVL.

This sequence joins TRBV12-3 or TRBV12-4 and TRBJ2-5; 7 bases are shared with TRBD2. The trim removed 2 bases at V and 8 bases at J, leaving 8 bases unmatched. This CDR3 spans 14 amino acids. The CDR3 DNA reads as TGTGCCAGCAGTTTATCCCCTAGCGGAGACACCCAGTACTTC. Amino acids: CASSLSPSGDTQYF.

This clonotype was found a few times. The chain has TRBV3-1 and TRBJ2-5; 9 nucleotides align to TRBD2. The CDR3 covers 14 residues. After removal of 0 bases from V and 7 bases from J, the junction contained 3 bases not matched to a gene. Germline-derived CDR1 and CDR2 are LGHDT and YNNKEL (reference sequence). As DNA, the CDR3 is TGTGCCAGCAGCCAAGAGACTAGCGGCGGGACCCAGTACTTC. Protein sequence: CASSQETSGGTQYF.

This clonotype was observed a handful of times. The chain recombines TRBV7-2 with TRBJ1-4; TRBD1 aligns across 7 bases. J lost 5 bases, V lost 1 base, and 7 bases had no gene match. The CDR3 runs to 16 residues. Germline V gives CDR1 SGHTA, CDR2 FQGNSA. The DNA of the CDR3 is TGTGCCAGCAGCTTAGGGTTGGGGACAGTAAATGAAAAACTGTTTTTT. Residues: CASSLGLGTVNEKLFF. Full variable domain (outside the CDR3, taken from reference TRBV7-2 and TRBJ1-4): GAGVSQSPSNKVTEKGKDVELRCDPISGHTALYWYRQSLGQGLEFLIYFQGNSAPDKSGLPSDRFSAERTGGSVSTLTIQRTQQEDSAVYLCASSLGLGTVNEKLFFGSGTQLSVL.

The sample holds a few counts of this clonotype. The chain is built from TRBV28 and TRBJ2-4, with 7 bases lining up with TRBD1. J lost 14 bases, V lost 6 bases, and 13 bases had no gene match. This CDR3 comprises 13 residues. Germline CDR1 is MDHEN and CDR2 is SYDVKM. CDR3 residues: CASSKPTTGVEYF. The CDR3 bases are TGTGCCAGCAGCAAACCGACTACAGGGGTTGAGTACTTC. Full variable domain (outside the CDR3, taken from reference TRBV28 and TRBJ2-4): DVKVTQSSRYLVKRTGEKVFLECVQDMDHENMFWYRQDPGLGLRLIYFSYDVKMKEKGDIPEGYSVSREKKERFSLILESASTNQTSMYLCASSKPTTGVEYFGAGTRLSVL.

A remark on this clonotype: One junction end does not reproduce the germline sequence, and a read error may be involved. The chain has TRBV11-2 and TRBJ2-5, with 7 bases fitting TRBD1. The CDR3 is 15 residues long. The germline CDR1 and CDR2 sequences are SGHAT and FQNNGV. DNA of the CDR3: TGTGCCTGCAGCTCGACAGGGAGAGTGTTGGAGACCCAGTACTTC. This codes for CACSSTGRVLETQYF.

This clonotype has only one observation. The chain combines TRBV5-1 with TRBJ1-1; 7 bases match TRBD1. Germline loops: CDR1 SGHRS, CDR2 YFSETQ. This CDR3 has 17 amino acids. After removal of 0 bases from V and 5 bases from J, the junction contained 13 bases not matched to a gene. DNA for the CDR3: TGCGCCAGCAGCTTGGCCGGGAAGGGGGCGCTTGGGACTGAAGCTTTCTTT. Translation gives CASSLAGKGALGTEAFF.

In this sample, this clonotype turned up a few times. The chain couples TRBV7-9 to TRBJ2-7, with D tentatively TRBD1 or TRBD2 (7 bases each). Deletions cut 7 bases from V and 4 bases from J, with 20 bases between. This CDR3 is built from 15 residues. The germline gives CDR1 SEHNR, CDR2 FQNEAQ (reference sequence). The CDR3 protein is CASTNPAGGVYEQYF. Here the CDR3 DNA reads TGTGCCAGCACCAACCCCGCAGGGGGGGTATACGAGCAGTACTTC. Supplemented by reference TRBV7-9 and TRBJ2-7, the full variable domain reads DTGVSQNPRHKITKRGQNVTFRCDPISEHNRLYWYRQTLGQGPEFLTYFQNEAQLEKSRLLSDRFSAERPKGSFSTLEIQRTEQGDSAMYLCASTNPAGGVYEQYFGPGTRLTVT.